What follows are 3 T cell receptor beta chains derived from one specimen sequenced in a study of cytomegalovirus exposure and HLA in healthy donors. Libraries were prepared by immunoSEQ multiplex PCR; TCRdb keeps only in-frame clonotypes and omits some of them. The sample contains approximately 140,000 clones, roughly 88% of which appear only once. Sequencing was done on a sample of PBMCs. These receptors were taken from a woman aged 18 to 35 in good health and CMV-seropositive.

The chain joins TRBV2 to TRBJ1-5; D perhaps matches TRBD1 (6 bases). CDR1 and CDR2 (germline): SNHLY, FYNNEI. Trimming shortened V by 6 bases and J by 7 bases, and 16 bases separated the two germline ends. This CDR3 has 14 amino acids. CDR3 loop: CASSPRQDLQPQHF. DNA for the CDR3: TGTGCCAGCAGCCCTAGACAGGACCTACAGCCCCAGCATTTT.

V and J are TRBV10-2 and TRBJ2-2, with D possibly matching TRBD2 (5 bases). The ends were cut back, 6 bases at V and 4 bases at J, with 12 bases in the middle. The CDR3 has 14 amino acids. Germline V gene data show CDR1 as WSHSY and CDR2 as SAAADI. CDR3 bases: TGCGCCAGCAGCCCTAGCTCCCGCACCGGGGAGCTGTTTTTT. Protein sequence: CASSPSSRTGELFF.

The rearrangement uses TRBV28 and TRBJ1-1, with 7 bases fitting TRBD1. J lost 4 bases, V lost 5 bases, and 22 bases had no gene match. Germline lookup yields CDR1 MDHEN and CDR2 SYDVKM. This CDR3 contains 19 residues. This CDR3 is CASSLRVRREGGWVTEAFF. For the CDR3, the DNA is TGTGCCAGCAGTCTAAGAGTACGGCGAGAAGGGGGCTGGGTCACTGAAGCTTTCTTT. Together with reference TRBV28 and TRBJ1-1, the CDR3 gives the full variable domain: DVKVTQSSRYLVKRTGEKVFLECVQDMDHENMFWYRQDPGLGLRLIYFSYDVKMKEKGDIPEGYSVSREKKERFSLILESASTNQTSMYLCASSLRVRREGGWVTEAFFGQGTRLTVV.